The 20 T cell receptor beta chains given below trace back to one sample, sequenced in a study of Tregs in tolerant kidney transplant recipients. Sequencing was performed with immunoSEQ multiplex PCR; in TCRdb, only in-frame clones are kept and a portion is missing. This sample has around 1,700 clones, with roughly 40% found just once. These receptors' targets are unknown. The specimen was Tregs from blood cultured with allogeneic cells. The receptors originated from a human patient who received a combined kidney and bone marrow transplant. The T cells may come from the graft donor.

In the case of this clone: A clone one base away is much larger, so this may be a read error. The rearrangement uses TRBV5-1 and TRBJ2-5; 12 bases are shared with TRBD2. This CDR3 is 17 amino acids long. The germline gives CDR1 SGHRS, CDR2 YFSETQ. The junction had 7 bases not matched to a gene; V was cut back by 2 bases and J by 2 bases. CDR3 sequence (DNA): TGCGCCAGCAGCTTACTTCGGGGGACTAGCGGGCAAGAGACCCAGTACTTC. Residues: CASSLLRGTSGQETQYF.

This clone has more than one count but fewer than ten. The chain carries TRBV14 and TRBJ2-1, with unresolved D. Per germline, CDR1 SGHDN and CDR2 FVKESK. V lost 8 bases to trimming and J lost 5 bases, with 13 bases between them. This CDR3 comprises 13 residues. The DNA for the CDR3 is TGTGCCAGCTTAACTGAATCCCACAATGAGCAGTTCTTC. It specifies CASLTESHNEQFF.

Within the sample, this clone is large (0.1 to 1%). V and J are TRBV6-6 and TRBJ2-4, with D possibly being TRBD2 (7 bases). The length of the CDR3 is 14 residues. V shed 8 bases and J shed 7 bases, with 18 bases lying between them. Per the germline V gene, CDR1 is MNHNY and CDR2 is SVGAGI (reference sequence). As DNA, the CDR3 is TGTGCCAGCCGGGGCAGGGGAGGGGTGAACATTCAGTACTTC. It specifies CASRGRGGVNIQYF.

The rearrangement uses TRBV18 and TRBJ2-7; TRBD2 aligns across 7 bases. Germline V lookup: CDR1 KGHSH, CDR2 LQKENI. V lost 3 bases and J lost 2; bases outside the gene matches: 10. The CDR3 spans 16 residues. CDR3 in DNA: TGTGCCAGCTCACCCCTAGCCTGGGCGGGAGCCTACGAGCAGTACTTC. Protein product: CASSPLAWAGAYEQYF.

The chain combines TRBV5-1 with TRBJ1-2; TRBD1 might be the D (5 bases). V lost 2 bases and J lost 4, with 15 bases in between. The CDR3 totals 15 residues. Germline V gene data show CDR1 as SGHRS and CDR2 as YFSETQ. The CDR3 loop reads CASSFWSGLSYGYTF. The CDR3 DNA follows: TGCGCCAGCAGCTTTTGGTCAGGGCTTAGCTATGGCTACACCTTC.

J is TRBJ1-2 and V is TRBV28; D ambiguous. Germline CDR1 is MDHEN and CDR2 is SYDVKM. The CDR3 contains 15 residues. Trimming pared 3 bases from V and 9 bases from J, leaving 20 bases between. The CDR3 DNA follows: TGTGCCAGCAGTTTCCCCCCCGTGCAGTCTGATTGCTACACCTTC. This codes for CASSFPPVQSDCYTF.

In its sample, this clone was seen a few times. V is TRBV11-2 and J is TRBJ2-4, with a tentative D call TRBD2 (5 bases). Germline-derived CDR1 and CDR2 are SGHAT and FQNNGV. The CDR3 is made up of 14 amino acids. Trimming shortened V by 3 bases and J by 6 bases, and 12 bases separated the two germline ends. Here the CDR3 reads CASSLGERRNIQYF. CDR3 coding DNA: TGTGCCAGCAGCTTGGGAGAACGAAGAAACATTCAGTACTTC.

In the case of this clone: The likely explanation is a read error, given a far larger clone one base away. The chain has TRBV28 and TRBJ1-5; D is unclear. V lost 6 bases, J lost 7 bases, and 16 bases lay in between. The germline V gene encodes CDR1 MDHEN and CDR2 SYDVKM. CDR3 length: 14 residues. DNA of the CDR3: TGTGCCAGCAGCATCTGGGGTTGTGAACAGCCCCAGCATTTT. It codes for CASSIWGCEQPQHF.

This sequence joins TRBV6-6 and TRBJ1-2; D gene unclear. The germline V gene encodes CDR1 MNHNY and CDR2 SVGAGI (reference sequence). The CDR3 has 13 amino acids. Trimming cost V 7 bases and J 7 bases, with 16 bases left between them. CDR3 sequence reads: CASTGLSRSGYTF. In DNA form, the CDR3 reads TGTGCCAGCACTGGCCTCTCCCGTAGTGGCTACACCTTC.

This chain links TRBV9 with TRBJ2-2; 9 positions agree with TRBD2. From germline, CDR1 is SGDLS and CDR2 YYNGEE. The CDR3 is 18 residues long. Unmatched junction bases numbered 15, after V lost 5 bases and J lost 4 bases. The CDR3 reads CASSFTRGGVLFTGELFF. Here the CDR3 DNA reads TGTGCCAGCAGTTTTACTCGCGGGGGGGTGTTGTTCACCGGGGAGCTGTTTTTT.

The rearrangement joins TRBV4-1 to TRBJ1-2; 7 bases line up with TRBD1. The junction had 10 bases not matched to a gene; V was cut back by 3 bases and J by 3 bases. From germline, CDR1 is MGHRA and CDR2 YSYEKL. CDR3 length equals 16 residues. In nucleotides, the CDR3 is TGCGCCAGCAGCCATGAAGCAGGACAGGTAGACTATGGCTACACCTTC. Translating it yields CASSHEAGQVDYGYTF.

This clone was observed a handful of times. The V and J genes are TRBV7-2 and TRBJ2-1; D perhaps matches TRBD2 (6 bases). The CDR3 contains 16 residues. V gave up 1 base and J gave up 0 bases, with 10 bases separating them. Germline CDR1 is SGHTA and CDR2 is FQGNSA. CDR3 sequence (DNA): TGTGCCAGCAGCTTAGTTGGAGGGACCTCCTACAATGAGCAGTTCTTC. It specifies CASSLVGGTSYNEQFF.

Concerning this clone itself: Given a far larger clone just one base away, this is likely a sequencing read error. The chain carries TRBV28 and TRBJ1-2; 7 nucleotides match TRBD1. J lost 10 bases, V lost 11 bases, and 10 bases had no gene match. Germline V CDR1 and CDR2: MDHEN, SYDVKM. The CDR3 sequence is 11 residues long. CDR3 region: CACRWTGVYTF. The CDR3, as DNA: TGTGCCTGCCGATGGACAGGCGTCTACACCTTC.

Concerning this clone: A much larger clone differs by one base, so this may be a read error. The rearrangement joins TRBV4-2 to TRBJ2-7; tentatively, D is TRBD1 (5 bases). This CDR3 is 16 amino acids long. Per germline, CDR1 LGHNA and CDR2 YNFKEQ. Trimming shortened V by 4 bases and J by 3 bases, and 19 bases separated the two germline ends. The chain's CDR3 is CASSPHGIQGSYEQYF. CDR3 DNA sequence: TGTGCCAGCAGCCCTCACGGAATTCAGGGAAGCTACGAGCAGTACTTC.

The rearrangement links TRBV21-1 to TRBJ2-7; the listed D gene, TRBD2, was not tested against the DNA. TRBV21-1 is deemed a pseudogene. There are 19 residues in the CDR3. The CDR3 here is CASSQETSGGPLHPYEQYF. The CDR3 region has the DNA TGTGCCAGCAGCCAAGAAACTAGCGGGGGGCCTCTCCACCCCTACGAGCAGTACTTC.

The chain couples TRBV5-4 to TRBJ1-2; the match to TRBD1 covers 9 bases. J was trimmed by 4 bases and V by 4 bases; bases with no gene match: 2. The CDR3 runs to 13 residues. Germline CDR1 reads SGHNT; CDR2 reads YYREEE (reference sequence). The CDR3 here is CASSQDRGYGYTF. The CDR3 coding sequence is TGTGCCAGCAGCCAGGACAGGGGCTATGGCTACACCTTC.

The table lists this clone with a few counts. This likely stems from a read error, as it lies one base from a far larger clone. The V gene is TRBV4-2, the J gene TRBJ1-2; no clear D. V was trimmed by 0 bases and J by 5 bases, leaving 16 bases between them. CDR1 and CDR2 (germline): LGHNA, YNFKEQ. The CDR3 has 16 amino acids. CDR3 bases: TGTGCCAGCAGCCAAGAGTTCGTAGCAGGATCTTATGGCTACACCTTC. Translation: CASSQEFVAGSYGYTF.

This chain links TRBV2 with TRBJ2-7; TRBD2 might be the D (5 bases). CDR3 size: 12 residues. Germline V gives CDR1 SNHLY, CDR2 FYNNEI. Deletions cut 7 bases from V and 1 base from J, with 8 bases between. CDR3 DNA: TGTGCCAGCAAAAGCGGTTCCTACGAGCAGTACTTC. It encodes CASKSGSYEQYF.

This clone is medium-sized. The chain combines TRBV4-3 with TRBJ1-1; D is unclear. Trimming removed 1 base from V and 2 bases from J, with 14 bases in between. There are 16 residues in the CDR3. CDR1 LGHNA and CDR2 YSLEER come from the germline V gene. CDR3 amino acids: CASSQGLRTSNTEAFF. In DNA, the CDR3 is TGCGCCAGCAGCCAAGGCCTCAGGACCAGTAACACTGAAGCTTTCTTT.

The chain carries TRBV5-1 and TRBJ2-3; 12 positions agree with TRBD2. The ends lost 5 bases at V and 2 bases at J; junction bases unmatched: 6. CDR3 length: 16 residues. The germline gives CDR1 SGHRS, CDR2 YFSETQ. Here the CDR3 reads CASRSGLAGYTDTQYF. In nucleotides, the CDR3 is TGCGCCAGCAGATCCGGACTAGCGGGGTACACAGATACGCAGTATTTT.